The text below deals with one T cell receptor (beta chain). The antigen remains undetermined. The V gene's germline CDR1 is SGHNT and CDR2 YYREEE (reference sequence). The junction had 5 bases not matched to a gene; V was cut back by 4 bases and J by 7 bases. CDR3 size: 14 residues. The entry originates in a study of beta chain features in type 1 diabetes. Every isolated RNA sample was fully reverse transcribed, so sequencing captured expressed TCRB transcripts. Assay used: immunoSEQ multiplex PCR; TCRdb lists only in-frame clones, some missing. Among about 53,000 clones, 60% to 70% were seen once, and the ten largest hold around 0.29%. Findings and limits, study-wide: The study found that naive, central memory and Treg TCRB repertoires appeared more similar in patients than in healthy donors. Shorter TCRB CDR3s, moderately but significantly so, were found in Type 1 diabetes patients in all four CD4+ subsets.

This TCR came from a woman in her twenties or thirties with type 1 diabetes. What was sequenced was stem cell memory CD4+ T cells from blood. The genes are TRBV5-4 and TRBJ2-1; 10 nucleotides agree with TRBD2. CDR3 region: CASSPPGLANEQFF. CDR3 coding DNA: TGTGCCAGCAGCCCTCCGGGACTAGCGAATGAGCAGTTCTTC.